This TCR beta chain was sequenced for a study of neoadjuvant nivolumab and ipilimumab in lung cancer (TCRdb year 2020). At the level of the whole study: Nivolumab was given at 3 mg/kg intravenously on days 1, 15 and 29, and the combination arm added ipilimumab 1 mg/kg on day 1 only. Matched pretherapy and resected tumor pairs were analyzed for seven patients: four treated with nivolumab and three with nivolumab plus ipilimumab. In the trial, around 45 patients with operable NSCLC were treated, of whom 23 were randomized to nivolumab monotherapy and roughly 20 to nivolumab plus ipilimumab. The study compared TCR repertoires in pretherapy (baseline) peripheral blood with TCR repertoires in tumors resected at surgery following neoadjuvant immune checkpoint blockade. The primary trial endpoint was the major pathologic response (MPR) rate in the intention-to-treat population in each study arm.

The sample's time point, from its label and the paper: at surgical resection after neoadjuvant nivolumab +/- ipilimumab. Samples came from the phase 2 randomized NEOSTAR trial, which tested neoadjuvant nivolumab or nivolumab plus ipilimumab followed by surgery in operable NSCLC. The V end gives up 5 bases and the J end 1 base, leaving 11 bases in the junction not matched to a gene. CDR1 KGHSH and CDR2 LQKENI are derived from the germline V gene. Reading from cysteine to phenylalanine, the CDR3 counts 17 amino acids. Only CDR3 DNA remains: 51 bases, in frame from the first base. The library was built by means of the immunoSEQ multiplex PCR assay. The study's processing was this. Repertoires were summarized in terms of richness and clonality, and significantly expanded and contracted clones between pre- and post-therapy samples were identified. TCRdb took this table from immuneACCESS and kept in-frame rearrangements with V and J called. Such tables lack part of the clones; where checked against another copy, unresolved V genes explain under half of the gap, and the rest is unexplained. V and J calls and clone size are copied from that table; D and trimming were computed from the DNA. The sample table shows about 7,800 clones, and around nine tenths are seen once. Jointly, the top ten make up 2% to 3% of the sample.

Of note for this clone: Its antigen remains undetermined. It has no much larger one-base neighbor in the sample; base qualities were not kept.

Overall study outcomes, separate from this receptor: Tumor T-cell richness and clonality rose from pretherapy to surgery in three of three dual-therapy tumors but in only two of four nivolumab-treated tumors. Compared with tumor-adjacent uninvolved lung, resected tumors had greater TCR richness and clonality, and increases showed up in more of the dual-therapy-treated tumors. TCR richness in pretherapy blood showed a positive correlation with richness in tumors resected after neoadjuvant therapy (Spearman R ≈ 0.8). A small number of samples was subjected to TCR sequencing. No significant correlation was found between TCR clonality and pathologic tumor regression, and only one major-pathologic-response sample was available for the clonality analysis.

This chain joins TRBV18 to TRBJ2-1; 7 junctional bases match TRBD2. The TCR originated in an adult with non-small cell lung cancer. Some clones in this sample may be carry-over from other donors' samples. The sample was tumor tissue, taken after neoadjuvant nivolumab, alone or with ipilimumab, at or shortly before surgery. The DNA sequence follows: TGTGCCAGCTCAAAACTTCCTCCGGGAGGATCCTACAATGAGCAGTTCTTC. This yields the protein CASSKLPPGGSYNEQFF.